Below, one TCR beta chain is given with its context. This record belongs to a study of blood T cell repertoires in COVID-19. In the study overall: T cells, B-cell-depleted T cells, or PBMCs provided the cDNA or gDNA that served as material.

In assigning cohorts, the study relied on participant-reported clinical history. Trimming pared 1 base from V and 0 bases from J, leaving 15 bases between. This CDR3 spans 17 amino acids. The germline CDR1 and CDR2 sequences are SGHTA and FQGNSA. The authors' processing: Amplification of reference gene primers provided the estimated nucleated cell counts. TCRdb keeps only in-frame clones here, not all; method: immunoSEQ multiplex PCR. V, J and clone size derive from that table, while D and trimming were established from the DNA sequence. The repertoire has 150,000 to 190,000 clones, around 80% of them found once; the top ten carry more than 5.5%.

The TCR originated in a man aged 50-59 years who had recovered from COVID-19. V and J are TRBV7-2 and TRBJ1-2; TRBD1 is a possible D gene (6 bases). Sequenced material: PBMCs or T cells enriched from blood (not recorded which). CDR3: CASSLGVLDRTNYGYTF. DNA of the CDR3: TGTGCCAGCAGCTTAGGGGTTTTGGACAGAACTAACTATGGCTACACCTTC.